These 10 T cell receptor beta chains came from one sample sequenced in a study of control samples from healthy donors and cancer patients. The protocol was immunoSEQ multiplex PCR, while the TCRdb copy is restricted to in-frame clones and leaves out a portion. The sample holds approximately 110,000 clones, about nine tenths seen once. Sequencing was carried out using blood. Receptor source: a human donor in good health. The donor label of this sample is uncertain.

V and J are TRBV3-1 (or the pseudogene TRBV3-2) and TRBJ1-3, with D uncertain. The V end lost 6 bases, the J end lost 0 bases, and 9 bases lay between the germline ends. Per germline, CDR1 LGHDT and CDR2 YNNKEL (reference sequence). The CDR3 loop spans 14 amino acids. The CDR3 region is CASRTTDSGNTIYF. The CDR3, as DNA: TGTGCCAGCAGGACCACGGACTCTGGAAACACCATATATTTT.

This clone was detected only once. Other DNA sequences in this specimen translate into the identical CDR3. V and J are TRBV5-1 and TRBJ1-1; unclear D gene. The CDR3 is 13 amino acids. The V gene lost 0 bases and the J gene lost 1 base, with 4 bases spanning the gap. Germline loops: CDR1 SGHRS, CDR2 YFSETQ. CDR3: CASSLGANTEAFF. In DNA form, the CDR3 reads TGCGCCAGCAGCTTGGGGGCGAACACTGAAGCTTTCTTT. Supplemented by reference TRBV5-1 and TRBJ1-1, the full variable domain reads KAGVTQTPRYLIKTRGQQVTLSCSPISGHRSVSWYQQTPGQGLQFLFEYFSETQRNKGNFPGRFSGRQFSNSRSEMNVSTLELGDSALYLCASSLGANTEAFFGQGTRLTVV.

With respect to this clone: The sample has other DNA sequences that encode this CDR3 too. The CDR3: CAITDFPTSPEAFF. CDR3 DNA: TGTGCCATCACAGATTTCCCTACCTCACCTGAAGCTTTCTTT. The rearrangement joins TRBV10-3 to TRBJ1-1; D remains unclear. V shed 7 bases and J shed 6 bases, with 18 bases lying between them. The V gene's germline CDR1 is ENHRY and CDR2 SYGVKD. This CDR3 has 14 amino acids.

The chain is built from TRBV10-1 and TRBJ2-3; no reliable D call. Germline V gene data show CDR1 as WNHNN and CDR2 as SYGVQD (reference sequence). V lost 3 bases to trimming and J lost 7 bases, with 8 bases between them. The CDR3 loop spans 12 amino acids. CDR3 DNA sequence: TGCGCCAGCAGTGAAGGCCCCTATACGCAGTATTTT. Translation: CASSEGPYTQYF.

This clone has just one count. The J gene is TRBJ1-5, the V gene TRBV5-5; tentatively, D is TRBD1 (5 bases). Germline V gene sequence: CDR1 SGHKS, CDR2 YYEKEE (reference sequence). V lost 3 bases and J lost 4, with 11 bases in between. CDR3 length equals 14 residues. DNA for the CDR3: TGTGCCAGCAGCTGGGGGGAAGATAATCAGCCCCAGCATTTT. It encodes CASSWGEDNQPQHF.

The chain links TRBV28 to TRBJ1-4; possible D gene TRBD1, 5 bases. Germline V lookup: CDR1 MDHEN, CDR2 SYDVKM. The CDR3 runs to 14 residues. Trimming shortened V by 5 bases and J by 4 bases, and 11 bases separated the two germline ends. The CDR3 sequence: CASSILQDNEKLFF. The CDR3 DNA sequence: TGTGCCAGCAGTATATTACAGGATAATGAAAAACTGTTTTTT.

V is TRBV4-3 and J is TRBJ2-1; 8 bases line up with TRBD2. V lost 1 base and J lost 7; bases outside the gene matches: 6. Per the germline V gene, CDR1 is LGHNA and CDR2 is YSLEER. CDR3 length equals 15 residues. The CDR3 reads CASSQGGRGDNEQFF. DNA for the CDR3: TGCGCCAGCAGCCAAGGGGGGCGGGGGGATAATGAGCAGTTCTTC.

The chain uses TRBV28 and TRBJ1-2, with D possibly matching TRBD1 (6 bases). V was shortened by 2 bases and J by 8 bases, with 12 bases between the two germline ends. This CDR3 region has 13 residues. Germline CDR1 and CDR2: MDHEN and SYDVKM. This CDR3 is CASSLQGRGGYTF. Here the CDR3 DNA reads TGTGCCAGCAGTTTACAGGGGAGGGGCGGCTACACCTTC.

This clone ranks as medium-sized. This rearrangement joins TRBV7-2 to TRBJ1-2; 7 nucleotides line up with TRBD1. This CDR3 contains 15 residues. Germline loops: CDR1 SGHTA, CDR2 FQGNSA. V dropped 3 bases and J dropped 4; count of bases not matched to a gene: 8. CDR3 nucleotides: TGTGCCAGCAGCTTCGACAGGGCCTCCTTCTATGGCTACACCTTC. This encodes CASSFDRASFYGYTF. Based on the CDR3 plus reference TRBV7-2 and TRBJ1-2, the full variable domain is GAGVSQSPSNKVTEKGKDVELRCDPISGHTALYWYRQSLGQGLEFLIYFQGNSAPDKSGLPSDRFSAERTGGSVSTLTIQRTQQEDSAVYLCASSFDRASFYGYTFGSGTRLTVV.

The J gene is TRBJ2-7, the V gene TRBV10-1, with a possible D match to TRBD1 (5 bases). The germline V and J ends were trimmed by 5 bases and 7 bases, with 21 bases remaining between them. Germline CDR1 is WNHNN and CDR2 is SYGVQD (reference sequence). This CDR3 comprises 15 residues. The CDR3 DNA reads TGCGCCAGCAGTTCAGACCGACAGCCCTCTAGGGAGCAGTACTTC. It is translated as CASSSDRQPSREQYF.